The clone carrying this T cell receptor beta chain was recorded many times. Its specificity is unknown. Per the germline V gene, CDR1 is ENHRY and CDR2 is SYGVKD. This CDR3 region has 16 residues. V lost 10 bases and J lost 7; bases outside the gene matches: 16. Genomic DNA templated the TCR beta VDJ and CDR3 profiling. Each CDR3 protein is one row after TCRdb ran MiXCR on the reads. There are some 160,000 distinct CDR3 sequences in the sample; 40% to 55% occur only once, and roughly 2.9% lies in the top ten. CD8+CD57+ cell expansion had been shown by flow cytometry in patients chosen for sequencing. Severe acquired aplastic anemia was the diagnosis recorded for all patients. The sample belongs to a study of CD8+CD57+ T cells in acquired aplastic anemia. Across the whole study: The average for DNA from sorted CD4+ and CD8+ cells was 3 to 3.5 ug. Whole-study results and caveats: Patients had roughly 31 CD8+ CDR3 sequences in common with controls (the shared set). Patients were compared with controls for CD8+ Simpson's diversity, and no significant difference emerged.

The sample comprised sorted CD4+, CD8+, or CD8+CD57+ T cells (not recorded which) from PBMCs. The rearrangement joins TRBV10-3 to TRBJ2-2, with 9 nucleotides matching TRBD1. The clonotype comes from a human donor with aplastic anemia. CDR3 nucleotide sequence: TGTGCCACTGCCAAATTACCGGGACAGGGTTACGGGGAGCTGTTTTTT. Translation: CATAKLPGQGYGELFF.